The clone carrying this TCR beta chain was counted a few times. Its antigen is currently unknown. The data are from a study of T cell repertoires in cytomegalovirus infection. In TCRdb, the reads were re-called with MiXCR into one record per CDR3 protein. The sample lists some 220,000 distinct CDR3 sequences, around 40% occurring once. V shed 2 bases and J shed 3 bases, with 9 bases lying between them. The CDR3 extends over 15 amino acids. Germline V gene data show CDR1 as KGHDR and CDR2 as SFDVKD. The sequence was collected from a human donor in good health (CMV status not recorded). Some clones in this sample may be carry-over from other donors' samples. The V and J genes are TRBV24-1 and TRBJ2-2, with D perhaps matching TRBD2 (5 bases). This specimen was CD8+ T cells from cultured PBMCs, taken from culture after CMV antigen stimulation. The CDR3 sequence: CATSDSGKDTGELFF. CDR3 sequence (DNA): TGTGCCACCAGTGATTCCGGGAAAGACACCGGGGAGCTGTTTTTT.